This T cell receptor beta chain appears in the sequencing data of a study of shared clonotypes between healthy human individuals. In germline, CDR1 is LNHDA, CDR2 SQIVND (reference sequence). Trimming left V 5 bases short and J 4 bases short, with 9 bases between. The CDR3 contains 13 residues. This clone was counted once. The assay was immunoSEQ multiplex PCR, and TCRdb's table has in-frame clones only and misses some. The data show 110,000 or so clones, 68% seen once. The chain couples TRBV19 to TRBJ2-1; D may be TRBD1 (6 bases). What was sequenced was memory CD8+ T cells sorted from blood. Subset noted: CD45RO+ cells pooled with CCR7-negative TemRA cells. The receptor's source is a woman aged 30 to 39 in good health. The CDR3 DNA is TGTGCCAGTAGTTACGGACAGTACAATGAGCAGTTCTTC. As protein: CASSYGQYNEQFF. Full variable domain (missing parts from reference TRBV19 and TRBJ2-1): DGGITQSPKYLFRKEGQNVTLSCEQNLNHDAMYWYRQDPGQGLRLIYYSQIVNDFQKGDIAEGYSVSREKKESFPLTVTSAQKNPTAFYLCASSYGQYNEQFFGPGTRLTVL.